The clone carrying this TCR beta chain was counted only a few times. Its antigen is not known. The sample belongs to a study of CD8+CD57+ T cells in acquired aplastic anemia. Study conclusions and caveats: Patients showed no significant difference from controls in CD8+ Simpson's diversity. Both patients and controls carried the same twenty-nine CD8+ CDR3 sequences.

The CDR3 totals 17 residues. The V gene lost 1 base and the J gene lost 2 bases, with 17 bases spanning the gap. The germline V gene encodes CDR1 MNHEY and CDR2 SMNVEV (reference sequence). The template used for profiling TCR beta VDJ and CDR3 was genomic DNA. TCRdb ran MiXCR on the reads and lists one entry per CDR3 protein. The sample lists roughly 63,000 distinct CDR3 sequences, around 50% occurring once. Sequencing was performed on sorted CD4+, CD8+, or CD8+CD57+ T cells (not recorded which) from PBMCs. This TCR came from a human donor in good health, serving as a control. The chain links TRBV27 to TRBJ1-1; D ambiguous. The CDR3 DNA sequence: TGTGCCAGCAGTTTATTAGGGCCCGGGGTAGCCAACACTGAAGCTTTCTTT. It is translated as CASSLLGPGVANTEAFF.